These 11 T cell receptor beta chains share one sample of origin, sequenced in a study of metastatic and nonmetastatic thyroid tumors. Using MiXCR, TCRdb re-called clones from the PCR reads. The repertoire includes 32,000 or so clones, 20% of them detected once, and 6.5% to 8% sits in the top ten. Each patient went into thyroid surgery without having received any treatment. Sequenced input: blood. The source is a female donor with papillary thyroid cancer or a benign thyroid nodule (not recorded which). Some clones in this sample may be carry-over from other donors' samples.

This clone has only a few counts. This could be a read error, since a much larger clone is one nucleotide away. The gene calls are TRBV28 and TRBJ1-3; the match to TRBD1 covers 7 bases. The germline CDR1 and CDR2 sequences are MDHEN and SYDVKM. V was clipped by 5 bases and J by 1 base; unmatched bases: 5. The CDR3 loop spans 15 amino acids. The CDR3 sequence: CASSAGTVSGNTIYF. CDR3 nucleotide sequence: TGTGCCAGCAGTGCCGGGACAGTTTCTGGAAACACCATATATTTT.

At least ten counts were recorded for this clone. The chain links TRBV6-7 to TRBJ1-5, with D unclear. TRBV6-7 is given ORF status, its function remaining uncertain. CDR3 length equals 12 residues. With 7 bases removed from V and 5 bases from J, the gap between germline ends came to 9 bases. CDR3: CASIGNDQPQHF. The CDR3 coding sequence is TGTGCCAGCATCGGGAACGATCAGCCCCAGCATTTT.

Ten or more counts support this clone. The rearrangement links TRBV28 to TRBJ1-1; 7 positions agree with TRBD1. Germline assignment: CDR1 MDHEN and CDR2 SYDVKM. The J segment lost 0 bases and the V segment lost 5 bases, leaving 6 bases of the junction unmatched. This CDR3 spans 15 amino acids. CDR3 DNA: TGTGCCAGCAGTCCGCCGGGACAGATGAACACTGAAGCTTTCTTT. Its protein product is CASSPPGQMNTEAFF.

Only a few counts were recorded for this clone. The chain links TRBV6-1 to TRBJ1-1; 7 positions match TRBD1. J lost 7 bases, V lost 5 bases, and 1 base had no gene match. In germline, CDR1 is MNHNS, CDR2 SASEGT. This CDR3 region has 11 residues. CDR3 nucleotides: TGTGCCAGCAGTCGGGACAGTGAAGCTTTCTTT. It yields the protein CASSRDSEAFF.

This clone was picked up many times. The chain recombines TRBV11-3 with TRBJ2-7; 7 nucleotides match TRBD1. Germline CDR1 is SGHNT and CDR2 is YENEEA. Trimming at V came to 1 base and at J to 1 base, leaving 4 bases not matched to a gene. The CDR3 extends over 15 amino acids. The CDR3 region has the DNA TGTGCCAGCAGCTTAGCCCGGGACAGATCCTACGAGCAGTACTTC. As protein: CASSLARDRSYEQYF.

The sample holds many counts of this clone. V is TRBV7-8 and J is TRBJ1-1, with a weak D call TRBD1 (5 bases). The CDR3 covers 14 residues. Trimming cost V 5 bases and J 1 base, with 11 bases left between them. The germline CDR1 and CDR2 sequences are SGHVS and FQNEAQ. The CDR3 reads CASSMGVWNTEAFF. CDR3 sequence (DNA): TGTGCCAGCAGCATGGGGGTTTGGAACACTGAAGCTTTCTTT.

This clone has a count of ten or more. The rearrangement uses TRBV2 and TRBJ2-1; D remains unclear. The CDR3 contains 13 residues. Germline assignment: CDR1 SNHLY and CDR2 FYNNEI. Trimming shortened V by 6 bases and J by 3 bases, and 9 bases separated the two germline ends. CDR3 in DNA: TGTGCCAGCAGCCCCTCTAGCTACAATGAGCAGTTCTTC. Its translation is CASSPSSYNEQFF.

This clone was seen only a few times. V and J are TRBV5-6 and TRBJ2-3; 8 bases agree with TRBD2. The V segment lost 1 base and the J segment 4 bases; nucleotides outside the gene matches: 11. This CDR3 spans 17 amino acids. CDR1 is SGHDT and CDR2 is YYEEEE in the germline V gene. The CDR3: CASSLSGGARGADTQYF. In nucleotides, the CDR3 is TGTGCCAGCAGCTTGTCCGGGGGGGCCAGGGGTGCAGATACGCAGTATTTT.

Worth noting for this clone: A much more abundant neighbour one base away suggests this may be a read error. This sequence joins TRBV11-2 and TRBJ2-1, with no clear D. The V end lost 2 bases, the J end lost 8 bases, and 4 bases lay between the germline ends. Germline V CDR1 and CDR2: SGHAT, FQNNGV. There are 11 residues in the CDR3. The DNA of the CDR3 is TGTGCCAGCAGCTTATTCGATGAGCAGTTCTTC. Protein sequence: CASSLFDEQFF.

Many counts were recorded for this clone. This chain uses TRBV27 with TRBJ2-5; 12 bases fit TRBD2. Trimming removed 4 bases from V and 7 bases from J; junction bases left unmatched: 4. CDR1 is MNHEY, CDR2 SMNVEV, per germline (reference sequence). This CDR3 has 14 residues. CDR3 sequence: CASSSTSGGGTQYF. CDR3 nucleotides: TGTGCCAGCAGTTCGACTAGCGGGGGAGGGACCCAGTACTTC.

This clone was seen many times. V usage is TRBV19 and J usage is TRBJ1-4, with D unresolved. Germline CDR1 LNHDA, CDR2 SQIVND (reference sequence). The V gene lost 4 bases and the J gene lost 3 bases, with 9 bases spanning the gap. This CDR3 comprises 14 residues. Here the CDR3 DNA reads TGTGCCAGTAGTAGGAGGGCAGCTAATGAAAAACTGTTTTTT. Residues: CASSRRAANEKLFF.